The clone carrying this T cell receptor (beta chain) has just one count. The sample comes from a study of OX40 agonist ivuxolimab in advanced cancers. Overall study: The dose-escalation cohort had hepatocellular carcinoma, melanoma, renal cell or head and neck cancer. Aged roughly 23 to 80 with a mean of around 60 years, they were approximately 80% male. Partial responses were achieved by three patients: one hepatocellular carcinoma, two cutaneous melanoma.

Here immunoSEQ multiplex PCR was the method, and the copy in TCRdb shows in-frame clones only, minus some. The sample has around 55,000 clones; approximately 90% are singletons. Autoimmune disease history or systemic immunosuppression was exclusionary. Germline CDR1 reads MNHNS; CDR2 reads SASEGT. The CDR3 spans 15 residues. V was cut by 1 base and J by 3 bases, with 10 bases left in between. This chain uses TRBV6-1 with TRBJ1-5, with D hard to call. The TCR was taken from an adult with an advanced solid tumor such as melanoma, head and neck, liver or kidney cancer. The source was CD4+ or CD8+ T cells sorted from blood, collected in a trial of the OX40 agonist ivuxolimab. The CDR3 DNA follows: TGTGCCAGCAGTGAAGGATTCCCCCTCAATCAGCCCCAGCATTTT. Translated: CASSEGFPLNQPQHF.